This T cell receptor beta chain came from a study of T cells after yellow fever vaccination. Background on the study: Libraries from low-cell-number fractions were prepared with the SMART-Seq v4 Ultra Low Input RNA kit. Study-wide results and limits: Overall, a small share of clonotypes was seen in both CD4 and CD8 compartments.

Template switching by 5'RACE produced TCR cDNA, adding a universal primer site and UMIs. Using its own MiXCR run on the 5' RACE reads, TCRdb lists one record per CDR3 protein. The sample includes just under 600,000 distinct CDR3 sequences, roughly 12% of them seen just once. This clonotype was counted only a few times. Its specificity is not known. This TCR was sampled from a man aged 30 to 39 who received the YFV17D yellow fever vaccine. This material consisted of PBMCs, taken on the day of the yellow fever booster vaccination.

CDR3 amino acids: CASSLRDSTDTQYF. The CDR3, as DNA: TGTGCCAGCAGCTTACGTGACAGCACAGATACGCAGTATTTT. The V gene is TRBV7-9, the J gene TRBJ2-3; D call uncertain. Germline V lookup: CDR1 SEHNR, CDR2 FQNEAQ (reference sequence). The CDR3 spans 14 residues. V was cut by 2 bases and J by 0 bases, with 6 bases left in between.